Below, 30 T cell receptor beta chains from the same sample are listed, as sequenced in a study of ipilimumab plus nivolumab after autologous stem cell transplantation. Only in-frame clones appear in the TCRdb table, and some are missing; sequencing was by immunoSEQ multiplex PCR. The repertoire consists of approximately 15,000 clones, with about 80% occurring once and the leading ten covering roughly a tenth. This specimen consisted of PBMCs, obtained in a trial of ipilimumab plus nivolumab as post-transplant consolidation. The receptors were sampled from a male donor with diffuse large B-cell lymphoma.

The V gene is TRBV7-9, the J gene TRBJ1-1, with D unclear. Germline-derived CDR1 and CDR2 are SEHNR and FQNEAQ (reference sequence). This CDR3 is 14 amino acids long. Trimming pared 1 base from V and 6 bases from J, leaving 12 bases between. CDR3 in amino acids: CASSLGGGRPEAFF. CDR3 nucleotides: TGTGCCAGCAGCTTAGGGGGAGGGCGGCCTGAAGCTTTCTTT.

By sample fraction, this clone is large. This sequence joins TRBV7-2 and TRBJ1-6; D gene uncertain. The germline gives CDR1 SGHTA, CDR2 FQGNSA. CDR3 length equals 14 residues. V lost 0 bases to trimming and J lost 10 bases, with 10 bases between them. CDR3 DNA sequence: TGTGCCAGCAGCTTAGCGCTTGGAGGATCACCCCTCCACTTT. As protein: CASSLALGGSPLHF. The full variable domain, completed using reference TRBV7-2 and TRBJ1-6, is GAGVSQSPSNKVTEKGKDVELRCDPISGHTALYWYRQSLGQGLEFLIYFQGNSAPDKSGLPSDRFSAERTGGSVSTLTIQRTQQEDSAVYLCASSLALGGSPLHFGNGTRLTVT.

The V call is TRBV5-4, the J call TRBJ1-6; unclear D gene. The germline V gene has CDR1 SGHNT and CDR2 YYREEE (reference sequence). V dropped 2 bases and J dropped 7 bases, with 13 bases sitting between them. The CDR3 contains 15 residues. DNA for the CDR3: TGTGCCAGCAGCTTCCAAAGGACTTGGAATTCACCCCTCCACTTT. Its translation is CASSFQRTWNSPLHF.

The rearrangement links TRBV27 to TRBJ2-2; D call uncertain. The V end was cut by 4 bases, the J end by 8 bases, with 14 bases between. Per the germline V gene, CDR1 is MNHEY and CDR2 is SMNVEV (reference sequence). The CDR3 runs to 14 residues. This CDR3 is CASSSGPARGELFF. The CDR3 DNA reads TGTGCCAGCAGTTCTGGGCCAGCCCGTGGGGAGCTGTTTTTT.

This clone has only one observation. The chain carries TRBV28 and TRBJ2-1, with TRBD2 matching 15 bases. V shed 5 bases and J 3 bases; nucleotides not matched to a gene: 8. CDR1 and CDR2 (germline): MDHEN, SYDVKM. This CDR3 region has 18 residues. CDR3 nucleotides: TGTGCCAGCAGTGAGGGACTAGCGGGGGGCCGCCTCTACAATGAGCAGTTCTTC. It translates to CASSEGLAGGRLYNEQFF.

This clone was seen a few times. The chain recombines TRBV7-9 with TRBJ2-1; D is perhaps TRBD1 (6 bases). Germline CDR1 and CDR2: SEHNR and FQNEAQ (reference sequence). The CDR3 is 16 residues long. V gave up 2 bases and J gave up 7 bases, with 18 bases separating them. CDR3 residues: CASSLIRVGGRNEQFF. The CDR3 DNA sequence: TGTGCCAGCAGCTTAATCAGGGTAGGGGGTCGGAATGAGCAGTTCTTC.

This clone is deemed medium-sized. The genes are TRBV19 and TRBJ1-3, with a possible D match to TRBD1 (6 bases). The CDR3 is made up of 14 amino acids. CDR1 and CDR2 from the germline V gene are LNHDA and SQIVND (reference sequence). Trimming pared 9 bases from V and 2 bases from J, leaving 14 bases between. This chain's CDR3 is CASRPSGAGNTIYF. Written as DNA, the CDR3 is TGTGCCAGCAGGCCGTCAGGGGCTGGAAACACCATATATTTT.

The gene calls are TRBV7-9 and TRBJ2-3, with 14 positions matching TRBD2. The trim removed 1 base at V and 3 bases at J, leaving 3 bases unmatched. This CDR3 has 17 amino acids. CDR1 is SEHNR, CDR2 FQNEAQ, per germline (reference sequence). The CDR3 DNA reads as TGTGCCAGCAGCTTAGGCCGACTAGCGGGGGGGACAGATACGCAGTATTTT. Its translation is CASSLGRLAGGTDTQYF.

The chain carries TRBV7-2 and TRBJ1-1, with D possibly TRBD1 on 5 matching bases. From germline, CDR1 is SGHTA and CDR2 FQGNSA. V lost 0 bases to trimming and J lost 14 bases, with 10 bases between them. The CDR3 contains 11 residues. The CDR3 is CASSLAGPQFF. CDR3 nucleotides: TGTGCCAGCAGCTTAGCGGGGCCCCAATTCTTT.

This chain joins TRBV19 and TRBJ2-3, with unresolved D. The V end was cut by 0 bases, the J end by 4 bases, with 5 bases between. Germline V gives CDR1 LNHDA, CDR2 SQIVND (reference sequence). The CDR3 extends over 13 amino acids. The CDR3 DNA reads as TGTGCCAGTAGTATAGAGGGGTCAGATACGCAGTATTTT. Its protein product is CASSIEGSDTQYF. Variable domain in full (rest from reference TRBV19 and TRBJ2-3): DGGITQSPKYLFRKEGQNVTLSCEQNLNHDAMYWYRQDPGQGLRLIYYSQIVNDFQKGDIAEGYSVSREKKESFPLTVTSAQKNPTAFYLCASSIEGSDTQYFGPGTRLTVL.

V usage is TRBV6-6 and J usage is TRBJ2-5, with unresolved D. The CDR3 contains 13 residues. Germline values: CDR1 MNHNY, CDR2 SVGAGI (reference sequence). V lost 6 bases and J 3 bases, leaving 11 bases between the germline ends. The CDR3 region has the DNA TGTGCCAGCAGCTTAAGACGAGAAGAGACCCAGTACTTC. Translated: CASSLRREETQYF.

This chain links TRBV7-2 with TRBJ2-6; D uncertain. V was trimmed by 5 bases and J by 5 bases, leaving 22 bases between them. CDR3 length: 18 amino acids. Germline-derived CDR1 and CDR2 are SGHTA and FQGNSA. CDR3 sequence: CASSVLPRRQSRANVLTF. As DNA, the CDR3 is TGTGCCAGCAGCGTGCTGCCGAGACGACAAAGTCGGGCCAACGTCCTGACTTTC. Full variable domain (rest looked up from reference TRBV7-2 and TRBJ2-6): GAGVSQSPSNKVTEKGKDVELRCDPISGHTALYWYRQSLGQGLEFLIYFQGNSAPDKSGLPSDRFSAERTGGSVSTLTIQRTQQEDSAVYLCASSVLPRRQSRANVLTFGAGSRLTVL.

The genes are TRBV10-3 and TRBJ2-5, with 10 bases aligning to TRBD2. The tail of the sequence fits TRBJ2-7 better, so the J call may be wrong. Germline CDR1 is ENHRY and CDR2 is SYGVKD. This CDR3 is 17 amino acids long. Here the CDR3 DNA reads TGTGCCATCAGTGAAAGAGCGGGGGGGCCAGCTTCCTACGAGCAGTACTTC. Its protein product is CAISERAGGPASYEQYF.

The J gene is TRBJ1-2, the V gene TRBV18, with TRBD1 matching 7 bases. The germline CDR1 and CDR2 sequences are KGHSH and LQKENI. The CDR3 has 15 amino acids. Trimming took 8 bases from V and 8 from J; bases not matched to a gene: 17. The CDR3 loop reads CASATETGPLGGYTF. The CDR3 DNA sequence: TGTGCCAGCGCGACGGAGACAGGGCCCTTGGGGGGCTACACCTTC.

This clone was counted only a few times. The chain carries TRBV2 and TRBJ1-4; D perhaps matches TRBD1 (6 bases). Per germline, CDR1 SNHLY and CDR2 FYNNEI. V lost 7 bases to trimming and J lost 15 bases, with 21 bases between them. CDR3 length: 13 amino acids. The chain's CDR3 is CASKDSSSGLMFF. The CDR3, as DNA: TGTGCCAGCAAGGACAGCTCATCGGGGCTGATGTTTTTT.

This chain links TRBV5-5 with TRBJ2-1, with a weak D call TRBD1 (5 bases). The CDR3 has 16 residues. V lost 0 bases, J lost 4 bases, and 14 bases lay in between. The germline V gene encodes CDR1 SGHKS and CDR2 YYEKEE (reference sequence). CDR3 sequence: CASSLGPLRGYNEQFF. CDR3 sequence (DNA): TGTGCCAGCAGCTTGGGCCCTCTTAGGGGTTACAATGAGCAGTTCTTC. Drawing the rest from reference TRBV5-5 and TRBJ2-1, the complete variable domain is DAGVTQSPTHLIKTRGQQVTLRCSPISGHKSVSWYQQVLGQGPQFIFQYYEKEERGRGNFPDRFSARQFPNYSSELNVNALLLGDSALYLCASSLGPLRGYNEQFFGPGTRLTVL.

For the CDR3, the DNA is TGTGCCAGCAGGGTGGACAGGAAGGCTCAGGGCTACACCTTC. Translation gives CASRVDRKAQGYTF. V gene TRBV6-1 combines with J gene TRBJ1-2; 7 bases map to TRBD1. Germline assignment: CDR1 MNHNS and CDR2 SASEGT. With 6 bases clipped from V and 8 bases from J, the junction kept 12 bases outside the gene matches. This CDR3 has 14 amino acids.

This chain connects TRBV5-1 to TRBJ2-3; D uncertain. The CDR3 length is 14 residues. V was pared by 1 base and J by 3 bases, with 9 bases between. Germline lookup yields CDR1 SGHRS and CDR2 YFSETQ. CDR3 DNA sequence: TGCGCCAGCAGCTTGTCGTGGGAAACAGATACGCAGTATTTT. Translated, it gives CASSLSWETDTQYF.

To note about this clone: In the same sample, other DNA sequences code for this CDR3. The V and J genes are TRBV5-1 and TRBJ2-4; D is undetermined. Germline-derived CDR1 and CDR2 are SGHRS and YFSETQ. V was trimmed by 0 bases and J by 2 bases, leaving 3 bases between them. The CDR3 contains 13 residues. The CDR3 protein is CASSLETKNIQYF. CDR3 sequence (DNA): TGCGCCAGCAGCTTGGAGACCAAAAACATTCAGTACTTC.

CDR3 protein: CASSWGSGVYNEQFF. The DNA of the CDR3 is TGTGCCAGCAGTTGGGGGTCGGGCGTGTACAATGAGCAGTTCTTC. The chain employs TRBV2 and TRBJ2-1; D assignment may be TRBD1 or TRBD2 (5 bases each). V shed 5 bases and J shed 4 bases, with 15 bases lying between them. The CDR3 covers 15 residues. Germline V gene lookup returns CDR1 SNHLY and CDR2 FYNNEI.

This clone has more than one count but fewer than ten. The V gene is TRBV11-2, the J gene TRBJ1-1; 8 positions agree with TRBD1. Germline CDR1 SGHAT, CDR2 FQNNGV. The CDR3 is made up of 12 amino acids. Losses at the gene ends were 5 bases for V and 10 bases for J; bases not matched to a gene: 6. CDR3 coding DNA: TGTGCCAGCAGCGCCGGACAGGGCGTAGCTTTCTTT. Protein: CASSAGQGVAFF.

The chain combines TRBV10-1 with TRBJ1-1; tentative D call: TRBD1 (5 bases). The length of the CDR3 is 13 residues. In germline, CDR1 is WNHNN, CDR2 SYGVQD (reference sequence). V lost 10 bases to trimming and J lost 5 bases, with 17 bases between them. The CDR3: CATKGELWTEAFF. CDR3 DNA sequence: TGCGCCACGAAAGGGGAACTTTGGACTGAAGCTTTCTTT.

This chain joins TRBV2 and TRBJ1-4; possibly TRBD1 for D (5 bases). CDR3 size: 19 residues. Per the germline V gene, CDR1 is SNHLY and CDR2 is FYNNEI. Trimming took off 0 bases at V and 3 bases at J, with 20 bases between the two ends. Here the CDR3 DNA reads TGTGCCAGCAGTGAAGCGGGGATGATTATAGGGGCACCTAATGAAAAACTGTTTTTT. It translates to CASSEAGMIIGAPNEKLFF.

This clone was recorded once. V usage is TRBV7-8 and J usage is TRBJ2-5; D might be TRBD2 (6 bases). Trimming took off 5 bases at V and 5 bases at J, with 15 bases between the two ends. This CDR3 spans 14 amino acids. Germline CDR1 is SGHVS and CDR2 is FQNEAQ. The CDR3 is CASSLRDFLETQYF. The CDR3 bases are TGTGCCAGCAGCCTCCGGGACTTTTTGGAGACCCAGTACTTC.

V is TRBV12-5 and J is TRBJ2-6; 9 nucleotides agree with TRBD1. There are 18 residues in the CDR3. J gave up 0 bases and V 1 base, and 4 bases lay outside the gene matches. The germline V gene encodes CDR1 LGHNT and CDR2 FRNRAP. As DNA, the CDR3 is TGTGCTAGTGGTTTGGGACAGGGGGTGAGCTCTGGGGCCAACGTCCTGACTTTC. Translation: CASGLGQGVSSGANVLTF.

This sequence joins TRBV4-2 and TRBJ1-2; 7 bases are shared with TRBD1. The junction had 3 bases not matched to a gene; V was cut back by 4 bases and J by 1 base. This CDR3 contains 14 residues. Germline values: CDR1 LGHNA, CDR2 YNFKEQ. CDR3 coding DNA: TGTGCCAGCAGCCCTAACAGGGGTAACTATGGCTACACCTTC. Protein product: CASSPNRGNYGYTF.

The chain has TRBV5-1 and TRBJ2-6; 7 bases agree with TRBD1. Germline V lookup: CDR1 SGHRS, CDR2 YFSETQ. This CDR3 is 17 amino acids long. With V trimmed by 4 bases and J by 0 bases, 7 bases remained unmatched. CDR3 region: CASSPTGVGSGANVLTF. The DNA for the CDR3 is TGCGCCAGCAGCCCCACAGGGGTCGGCTCTGGGGCCAACGTCCTGACTTTC.

The V and J genes are TRBV15 and TRBJ2-3; the D gene could be TRBD1 or TRBD2 (5 bases each). CDR1 is LNHNV, CDR2 YYDKDF, per germline (reference sequence). The CDR3 has 14 amino acids. Trimming removed 4 bases from V and 6 bases from J, with 14 bases in between. CDR3 bases: TGTGCCACCAGCACCGGGACCCAGCCCGATACGCAGTATTTT. This encodes CATSTGTQPDTQYF.

V is TRBV7-8 and J is TRBJ1-1; D gene unclear. From germline, CDR1 is SGHVS and CDR2 FQNEAQ. V shed 1 base and J shed 0 bases, with 3 bases lying between them. The CDR3 is made up of 13 amino acids. Written as DNA, the CDR3 is TGTGCCAGCAGCTTAGGGATGAACACTGAAGCTTTCTTT. This gives the protein CASSLGMNTEAFF. The whole variable domain, remainder taken from reference TRBV7-8 and TRBJ1-1, is GAGVSQSPRYKVAKRGQDVALRCDPISGHVSLFWYQQALGQGPEFLTYFQNEAQLDKSGLPSDRFFAERPEGSVSTLKIQRTQQEDSAVYLCASSLGMNTEAFFGQGTRLTVV.

In this sample, this clone turned up once. CDR3 coding DNA: TGTGCCAGCAGCTACAGCAATCAGCCCCAGCATTTT. Translation: CASSYSNQPQHF. This chain links TRBV7-2 with TRBJ1-5; D gene ambiguous. Germline CDR1 reads SGHTA; CDR2 reads FQGNSA. The V end lost 4 bases, the J end lost 1 base, and 2 bases lay between the germline ends. This CDR3 spans 12 amino acids.